The 13 T cell receptor beta chains below come from one sample, sequenced in a study of T cells in localized non-small cell lung cancer. Data came from immunoSEQ multiplex PCR; TCRdb stores just in-frame clones and leaves some out. Here the sample spans about 26,000 clones, approximately 78% being singletons. Material: peripheral blood, obtained before any cancer treatment. The receptors shown here come from a woman aged 35 to 69 with stage I lung adenocarcinoma.

The V gene is TRBV5-5, the J gene TRBJ1-5; 10 nucleotides match TRBD1. Germline V gene sequence: CDR1 SGHKS, CDR2 YYEKEE (reference sequence). The V and J ends lost 1 base and 7 bases, in that order; junction bases with no gene match: 8. The length of the CDR3 is 16 residues. The CDR3 nucleotides are TGTGCCAGCAGCTTGTGGGCGGACAGGGGGTCGCAGCCCCAGCATTTT. Translating it yields CASSLWADRGSQPQHF.

The rearrangement uses TRBV9 and TRBJ2-1, with 15 bases matching TRBD2. CDR1 SGDLS and CDR2 YYNGEE come from the germline V gene. This CDR3 spans 21 amino acids. V lost 0 bases, J lost 8 bases, and 18 bases stayed unmatched. For the CDR3, the DNA is TGTGCCAGCAGCGTAGCTCCCGGACTAGCGGGGGGGCCGAGTCTCAGGTATGAGCAGTTCTTC. It encodes CASSVAPGLAGGPSLRYEQFF.

The chain combines TRBV6-1 with TRBJ2-7, with D unclear. CDR1 MNHNS and CDR2 SASEGT come from the germline V gene. V was pared by 1 base and J by 2 bases, with 9 bases between. CDR3 length equals 14 residues. In nucleotides, the CDR3 is TGTGCCAGCAGTGAAGGTGGAGCCCCCTACGAGCAGTACTTC. Translation gives CASSEGGAPYEQYF.

Only a few counts were recorded for this clone. The chain links TRBV5-6 to TRBJ1-5; possibly TRBD1 for D (6 bases). This CDR3 spans 14 amino acids. Germline CDR1 reads SGHDT; CDR2 reads YYEEEE. V lost 4 bases, J lost 9 bases, and 17 bases lay in between. CDR3 amino acids: CASSKTGGGSPQHF. CDR3 nucleotide sequence: TGTGCCAGCAGCAAAACAGGAGGGGGATCGCCCCAGCATTTT.

The chain employs TRBV30 and TRBJ1-2, with a possible D match to TRBD1 (6 bases). V was clipped by 0 bases and J by 7 bases, with 9 bases between them. CDR1 is GTSNPN, CDR2 SVGIG, per germline (reference sequence). CDR3 length: 12 residues. For the CDR3, the DNA is TGTGCCTGGAGTGTCAGGGGACTTGGCTACACCTTC. It specifies CAWSVRGLGYTF.

This chain connects TRBV5-1 to TRBJ2-2, with 7 bases fitting TRBD2. J was trimmed by 7 bases and V by 4 bases; bases with no gene match: 4. Looked up from germline, CDR1 is SGHRS and CDR2 is YFSETQ. This CDR3 comprises 13 residues. CDR3 region: CASSTIAGGELFF. Here the CDR3 DNA reads TGCGCCAGCAGCACGATAGCGGGCGGGGAGCTGTTTTTT.

The V and J genes are TRBV11-2 and TRBJ2-2; TRBD2 might be the D (6 bases). CDR3 length equals 14 residues. Germline V gene lookup returns CDR1 SGHAT and CDR2 FQNNGV. Trimming pared 3 bases from V and 5 bases from J, leaving 10 bases between. The CDR3 spells CASSFGGRTGELFF. The CDR3, as DNA: TGTGCCAGCAGCTTCGGAGGGCGTACCGGGGAGCTGTTTTTT.

This sequence joins TRBV11-3 and TRBJ2-2; TRBD1 matches at 7 bases. V lost 5 bases and J lost 6; bases outside the gene matches: 3. Looked up from germline, CDR1 is SGHNT and CDR2 is YENEEA. There are 13 residues in the CDR3. DNA of the CDR3: TGTGCCAGCAGCCCCACAGGGGCCGGGGAGCTGTTTTTT. Translated: CASSPTGAGELFF. Variable domain in full (rest from reference TRBV11-3 and TRBJ2-2): EAGVVQSPRYKIIEKKQPVAFWCNPISGHNTLYWYLQNLGQGPELLIRYENEEAVDDSQLPKDRFSAERLKGVDSTLKIQPAELGDSAVYLCASSPTGAGELFFGEGSRLTVL.

V usage is TRBV25-1 and J usage is TRBJ2-3; D remains ambiguous. The CDR3 consists of 15 residues. Germline CDR1 reads MGHDK; CDR2 reads SYGVNS. Deletions cut 0 bases from V and 3 bases from J, with 10 bases between. CDR3 sequence (DNA): TGTGCCAGCAGTGAATATCTCGCCGGTACAGATACGCAGTATTTT. Its translation: CASSEYLAGTDTQYF. Full variable domain (remainder filled in from reference TRBV25-1 and TRBJ2-3): EADIYQTPRYLVIGTGKKITLECSQTMGHDKMYWYQQDPGMELHLIHYSYGVNSTEKGDLSSESTVSRIRTEHFPLTLESARPSHTSQYLCASSEYLAGTDTQYFGPGTRLTVL.

This chain links TRBV7-7 with TRBJ2-3; D is uncertain. Looked up from germline, CDR1 is SSHAT and CDR2 is FNYEAQ (reference sequence). Trimming removed 1 base from V and 4 bases from J, with 12 bases in between. The CDR3 covers 15 residues. The CDR3 spells CASSLGGGPADTQYF. The CDR3, as DNA: TGTGCCAGCAGCTTAGGGGGTGGGCCCGCAGATACGCAGTATTTT. Filled out from reference TRBV7-7 and TRBJ2-3, the complete variable domain reads GAGVSQSPRYKVTKRGQDVTLRCDPISSHATLYWYQQALGQGPEFLTYFNYEAQPDKSGLPSDRFSAERPEGSISTLTIQRTEQRDSAMYRCASSLGGGPADTQYFGPGTRLTVL.

The V gene is TRBV11-2, the J gene TRBJ1-3, with D perhaps matching TRBD1 (6 bases). The CDR3 loop spans 14 amino acids. V was shortened by 3 bases and J by 4 bases, with 10 bases between the two germline ends. Looked up from germline, CDR1 is SGHAT and CDR2 is FQNNGV. CDR3 in amino acids: CASSFGGTGNTIYF. The CDR3 bases are TGTGCCAGCAGCTTCGGGGGCACGGGAAACACCATATATTTT.

The rearrangement uses TRBV29-1 and TRBJ2-5; 10 nucleotides align to TRBD2. Unmatched junction bases numbered 5, after V lost 7 bases and J lost 3 bases. The CDR3 runs 13 residues. Per the germline V gene, CDR1 is SQVTM and CDR2 is ANQGSEA. DNA for the CDR3: TGCAGCGCCACTCTAGCGGGGGAAGAGACCCAGTACTTC. Encoded protein: CSATLAGEETQYF. Based on the CDR3 plus reference TRBV29-1 and TRBJ2-5, the full variable domain is SAVISQKPSRDICQRGTSLTIQCQVDSQVTMMFWYRQQPGQSLTLIATANQGSEATYESGFVIDKFPISRPNLTFSTLTVSNMSPEDSSIYLCSATLAGEETQYFGPGTRLLVL.

The chain employs TRBV11-3 and TRBJ1-4; the D gene is possibly TRBD1 (6 bases). This CDR3 contains 15 residues. Germline-derived CDR1 and CDR2 are SGHNT and YENEEA. The V end lost 5 bases, the J end lost 2 bases, and 12 bases lay between the germline ends. DNA for the CDR3: TGTGCCAGCAGCCGCGCCCAGGGGACTAATGAAAAACTGTTTTTT. This gives the protein CASSRAQGTNEKLFF.